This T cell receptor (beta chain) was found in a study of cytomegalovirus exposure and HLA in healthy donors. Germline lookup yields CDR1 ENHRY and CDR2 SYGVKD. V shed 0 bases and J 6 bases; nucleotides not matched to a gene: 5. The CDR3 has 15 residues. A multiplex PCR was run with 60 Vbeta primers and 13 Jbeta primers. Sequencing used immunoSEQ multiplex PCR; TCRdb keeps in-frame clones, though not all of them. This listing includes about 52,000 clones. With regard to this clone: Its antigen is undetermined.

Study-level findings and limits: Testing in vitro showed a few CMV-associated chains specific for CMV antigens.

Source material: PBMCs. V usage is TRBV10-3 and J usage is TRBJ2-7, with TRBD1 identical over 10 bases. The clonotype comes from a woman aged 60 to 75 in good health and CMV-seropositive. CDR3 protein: CAISESSGTGVEQYF. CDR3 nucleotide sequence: TGTGCCATCAGTGAGTCCTCTGGGACAGGGGTCGAGCAGTACTTC.